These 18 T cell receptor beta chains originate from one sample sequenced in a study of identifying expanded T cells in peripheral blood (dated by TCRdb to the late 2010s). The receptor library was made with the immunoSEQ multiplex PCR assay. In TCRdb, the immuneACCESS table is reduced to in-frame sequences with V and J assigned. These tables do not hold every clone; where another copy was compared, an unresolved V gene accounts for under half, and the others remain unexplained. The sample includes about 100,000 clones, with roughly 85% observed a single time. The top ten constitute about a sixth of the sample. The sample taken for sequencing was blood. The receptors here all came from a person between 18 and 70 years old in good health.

CDR3 residues: CASSQEQGSGELFF. CDR3 in DNA: TGCGCCAGCAGCCAAGAACAGGGGTCCGGGGAGCTGTTTTTT. The chain employs TRBV4-3 and TRBJ2-2; 7 bases agree with TRBD1. Unmatched junction bases numbered 1, after V lost 0 bases and J lost 6 bases. The CDR3 consists of 14 residues. Germline V CDR1 and CDR2: LGHNA, YSLEER.

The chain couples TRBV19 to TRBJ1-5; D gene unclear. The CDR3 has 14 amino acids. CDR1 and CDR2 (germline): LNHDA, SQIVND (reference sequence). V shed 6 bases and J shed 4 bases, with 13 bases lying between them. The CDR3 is CASSDPTRNQPQHF. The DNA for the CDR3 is TGTGCCAGTAGCGACCCCACCAGGAATCAGCCCCAGCATTTT.

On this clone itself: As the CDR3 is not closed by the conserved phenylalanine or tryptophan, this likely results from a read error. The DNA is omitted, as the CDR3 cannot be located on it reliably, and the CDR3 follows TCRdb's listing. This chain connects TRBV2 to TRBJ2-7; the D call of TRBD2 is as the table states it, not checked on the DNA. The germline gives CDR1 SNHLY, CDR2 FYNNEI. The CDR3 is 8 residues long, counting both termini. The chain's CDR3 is CASTPGGI.

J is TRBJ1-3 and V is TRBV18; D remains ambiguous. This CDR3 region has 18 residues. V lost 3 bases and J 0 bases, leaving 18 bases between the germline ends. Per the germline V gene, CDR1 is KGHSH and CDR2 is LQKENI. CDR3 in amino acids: CASSPTRGMGNSGNTIYF. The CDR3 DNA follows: TGTGCCAGCTCACCTACCAGAGGGATGGGGAACTCTGGAAACACCATATATTTT.

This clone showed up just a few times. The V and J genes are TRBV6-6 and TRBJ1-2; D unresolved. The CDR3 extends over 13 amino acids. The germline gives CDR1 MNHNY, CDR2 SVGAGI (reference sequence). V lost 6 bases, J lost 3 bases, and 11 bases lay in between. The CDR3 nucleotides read TGTGCCAGCAGCCTCGACGAAGACTATGGCTACACCTTC. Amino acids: CASSLDEDYGYTF.

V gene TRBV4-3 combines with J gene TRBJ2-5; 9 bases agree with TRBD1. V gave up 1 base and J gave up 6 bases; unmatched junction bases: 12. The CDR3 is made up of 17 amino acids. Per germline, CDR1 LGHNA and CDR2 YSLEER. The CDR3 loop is CASSQAARGTGRKTQYF. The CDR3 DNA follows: TGCGCCAGCAGCCAAGCGGCGAGAGGGACAGGGCGGAAGACCCAGTACTTC.

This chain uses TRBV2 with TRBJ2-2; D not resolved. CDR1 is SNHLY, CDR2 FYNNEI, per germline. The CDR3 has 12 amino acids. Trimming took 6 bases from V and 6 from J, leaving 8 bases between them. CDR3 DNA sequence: TGTGCCAGCAGGGAGAGGTCCGGGGAGCTGTTTTTT. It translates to CASRERSGELFF.

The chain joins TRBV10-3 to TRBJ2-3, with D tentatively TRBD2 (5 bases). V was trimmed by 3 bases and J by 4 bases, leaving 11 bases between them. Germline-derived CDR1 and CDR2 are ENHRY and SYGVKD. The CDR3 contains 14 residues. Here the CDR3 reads CAISDSRGSDTQYF. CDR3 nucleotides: TGTGCCATCAGTGACTCCCGCGGGTCAGATACGCAGTATTTT.

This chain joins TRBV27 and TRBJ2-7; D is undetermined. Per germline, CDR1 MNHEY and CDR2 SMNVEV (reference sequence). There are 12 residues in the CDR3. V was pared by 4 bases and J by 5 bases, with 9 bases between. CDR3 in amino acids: CASSSQLNEQYF. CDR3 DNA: TGTGCCAGCAGTTCCCAATTGAACGAGCAGTACTTC.

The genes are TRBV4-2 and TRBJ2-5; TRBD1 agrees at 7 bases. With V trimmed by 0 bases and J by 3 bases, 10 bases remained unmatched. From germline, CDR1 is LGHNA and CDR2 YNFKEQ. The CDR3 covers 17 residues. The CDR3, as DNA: TGTGCCAGCAGCCAAGATAGGGCGAGGGGACAGAAAGAGACCCAGTACTTC. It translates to CASSQDRARGQKETQYF.

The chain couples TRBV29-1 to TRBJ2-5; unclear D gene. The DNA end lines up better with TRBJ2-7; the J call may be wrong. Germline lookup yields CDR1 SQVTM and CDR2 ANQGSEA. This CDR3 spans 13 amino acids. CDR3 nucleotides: TGCAGCGCGGTAATCCCCAACTCCTACGAGCAGTACTTC. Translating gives CSAVIPNSYEQYF.

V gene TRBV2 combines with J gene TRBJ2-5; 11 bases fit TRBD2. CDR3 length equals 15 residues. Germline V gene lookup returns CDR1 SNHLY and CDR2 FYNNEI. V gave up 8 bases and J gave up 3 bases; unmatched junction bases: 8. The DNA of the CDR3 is TGTGCCAGCGGAGAGACGACTAGCGGGGAAGAGACCCAGTACTTC. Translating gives CASGETTSGEETQYF.

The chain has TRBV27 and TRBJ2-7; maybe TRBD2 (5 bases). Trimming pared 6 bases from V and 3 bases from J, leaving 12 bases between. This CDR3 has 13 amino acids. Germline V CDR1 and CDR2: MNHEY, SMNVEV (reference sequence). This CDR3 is CASSPGVFYEQYF. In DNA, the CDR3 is TGTGCCAGCAGCCCCGGGGTGTTCTACGAGCAGTACTTC.

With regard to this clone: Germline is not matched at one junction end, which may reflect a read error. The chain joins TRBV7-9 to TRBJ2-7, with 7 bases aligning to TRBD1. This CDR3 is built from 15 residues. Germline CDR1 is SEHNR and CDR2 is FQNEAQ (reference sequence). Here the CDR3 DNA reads TGTGCCAGCAGCACCTATTCGACAGGGCGATACGAGCAGTACTTT. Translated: CASSTYSTGRYEQYF.

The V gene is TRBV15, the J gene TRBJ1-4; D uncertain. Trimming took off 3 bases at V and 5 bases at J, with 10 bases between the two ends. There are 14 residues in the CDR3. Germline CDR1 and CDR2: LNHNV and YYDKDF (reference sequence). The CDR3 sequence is CATSRYRDNEKLFF. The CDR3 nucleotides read TGTGCCACCAGCAGGTATCGTGACAATGAAAAACTGTTTTTT.

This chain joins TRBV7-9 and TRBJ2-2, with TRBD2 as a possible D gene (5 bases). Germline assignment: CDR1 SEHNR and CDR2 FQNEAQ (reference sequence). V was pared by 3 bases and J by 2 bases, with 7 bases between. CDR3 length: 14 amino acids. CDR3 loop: CASSLASNTGELFF. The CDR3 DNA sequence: TGTGCCAGCAGCTTGGCTAGCAACACCGGGGAGCTGTTTTTT. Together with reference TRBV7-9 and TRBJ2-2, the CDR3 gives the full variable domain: DTGVSQNPRHKITKRGQNVTFRCDPISEHNRLYWYRQTLGQGPEFLTYFQNEAQLEKSRLLSDRFSAERPKGSFSTLEIQRTEQGDSAMYLCASSLASNTGELFFGEGSRLTVL.

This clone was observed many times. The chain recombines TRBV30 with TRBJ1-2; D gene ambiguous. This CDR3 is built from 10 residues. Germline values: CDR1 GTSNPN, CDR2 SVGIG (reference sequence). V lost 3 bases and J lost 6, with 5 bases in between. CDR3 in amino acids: CAWRGNGYTF. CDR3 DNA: TGTGCCTGGAGAGGGAATGGCTACACCTTC.

The CDR3 region is CASSLDVTNYGYTF. The CDR3 DNA follows: TGTGCCAGCAGCTTGGACGTAACTAACTATGGCTACACCTTC. The rearrangement uses TRBV5-4 and TRBJ1-2; D is unclear. From germline, CDR1 is SGHNT and CDR2 YYREEE (reference sequence). This CDR3 is built from 14 residues. Trimming cost V 0 bases and J 0 bases, with 6 bases left between them.